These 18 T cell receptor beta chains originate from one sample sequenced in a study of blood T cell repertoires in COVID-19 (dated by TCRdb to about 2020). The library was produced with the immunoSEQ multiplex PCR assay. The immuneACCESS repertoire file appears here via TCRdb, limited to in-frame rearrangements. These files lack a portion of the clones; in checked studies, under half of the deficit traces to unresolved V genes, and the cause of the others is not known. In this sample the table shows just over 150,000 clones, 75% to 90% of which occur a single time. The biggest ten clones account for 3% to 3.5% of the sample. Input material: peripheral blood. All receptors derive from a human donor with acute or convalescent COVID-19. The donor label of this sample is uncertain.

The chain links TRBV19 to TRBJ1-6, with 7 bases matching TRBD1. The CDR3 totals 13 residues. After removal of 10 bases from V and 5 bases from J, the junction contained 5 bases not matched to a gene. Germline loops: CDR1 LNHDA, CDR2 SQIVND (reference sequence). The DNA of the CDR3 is TGTGCCACCCGGGACAGTCATAATTCACCCCTCCACTTT. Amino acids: CATRDSHNSPLHF.

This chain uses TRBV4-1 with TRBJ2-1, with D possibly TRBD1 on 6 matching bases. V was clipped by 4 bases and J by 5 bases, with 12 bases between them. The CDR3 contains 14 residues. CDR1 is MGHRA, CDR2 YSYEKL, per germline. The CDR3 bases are TGCGCCAGCAGCCCCCGGACAGATGACAATGAGCAGTTCTTC. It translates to CASSPRTDDNEQFF.

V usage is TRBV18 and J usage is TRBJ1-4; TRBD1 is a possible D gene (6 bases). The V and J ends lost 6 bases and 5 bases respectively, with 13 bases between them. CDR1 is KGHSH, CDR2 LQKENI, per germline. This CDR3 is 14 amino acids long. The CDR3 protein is CASSQTGLNEKLFF. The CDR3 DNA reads TGTGCCAGCTCTCAGACAGGTTTAAATGAAAAACTGTTTTTT.

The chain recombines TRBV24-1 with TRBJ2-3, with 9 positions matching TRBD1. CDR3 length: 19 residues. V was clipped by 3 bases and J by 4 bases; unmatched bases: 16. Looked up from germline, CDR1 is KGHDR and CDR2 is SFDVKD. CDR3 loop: CATSDPSRLQGAASDTQYF. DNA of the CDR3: TGTGCCACCAGTGATCCGTCCCGATTACAGGGGGCGGCATCAGATACGCAGTATTTT.

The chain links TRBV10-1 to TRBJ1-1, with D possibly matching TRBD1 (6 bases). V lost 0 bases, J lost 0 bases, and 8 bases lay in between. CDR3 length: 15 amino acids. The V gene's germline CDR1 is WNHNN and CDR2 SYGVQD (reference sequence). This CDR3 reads CASSESGAMNTEAFF. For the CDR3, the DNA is TGCGCCAGCAGTGAGTCGGGGGCTATGAACACTGAAGCTTTCTTT.

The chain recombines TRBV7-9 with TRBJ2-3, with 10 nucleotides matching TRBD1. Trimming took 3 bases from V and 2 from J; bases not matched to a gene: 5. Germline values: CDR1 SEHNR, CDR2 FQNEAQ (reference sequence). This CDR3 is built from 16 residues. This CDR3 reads CASSLDRGTSTDTQYF. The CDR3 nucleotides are TGTGCCAGCAGCTTGGACAGGGGGACATCCACAGATACGCAGTATTTT.

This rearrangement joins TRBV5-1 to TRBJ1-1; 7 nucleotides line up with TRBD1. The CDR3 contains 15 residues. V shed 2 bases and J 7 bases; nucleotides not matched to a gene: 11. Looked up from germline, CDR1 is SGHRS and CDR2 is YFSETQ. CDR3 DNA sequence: TGCGCCAGCAGCTTATCGGGTGACAGGGTGGATGAAGCTTTCTTT. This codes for CASSLSGDRVDEAFF.

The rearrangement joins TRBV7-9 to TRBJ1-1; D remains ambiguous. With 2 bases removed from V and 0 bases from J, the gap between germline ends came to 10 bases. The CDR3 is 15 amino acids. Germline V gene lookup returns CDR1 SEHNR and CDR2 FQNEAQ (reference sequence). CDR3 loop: CASSLYPVLNTEAFF. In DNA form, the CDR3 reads TGTGCCAGCAGCTTATATCCGGTCTTGAACACTGAAGCTTTCTTT.

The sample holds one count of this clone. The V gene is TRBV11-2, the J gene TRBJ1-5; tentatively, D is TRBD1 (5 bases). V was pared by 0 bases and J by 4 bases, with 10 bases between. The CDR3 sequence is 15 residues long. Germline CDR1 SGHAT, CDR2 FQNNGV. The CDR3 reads CASSLESGRNQPQHF. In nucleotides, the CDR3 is TGTGCCAGCAGCTTAGAGTCAGGGCGGAATCAGCCCCAGCATTTT.

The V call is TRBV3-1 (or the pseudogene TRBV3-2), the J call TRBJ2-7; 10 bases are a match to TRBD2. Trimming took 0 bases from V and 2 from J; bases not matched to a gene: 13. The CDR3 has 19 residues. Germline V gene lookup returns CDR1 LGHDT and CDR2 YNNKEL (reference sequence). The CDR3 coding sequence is TGTGCCAGCAGCCAAGATCCCGGATCGTTAAGCGGGGGGGCCTACGAGCAGTACTTC. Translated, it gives CASSQDPGSLSGGAYEQYF.

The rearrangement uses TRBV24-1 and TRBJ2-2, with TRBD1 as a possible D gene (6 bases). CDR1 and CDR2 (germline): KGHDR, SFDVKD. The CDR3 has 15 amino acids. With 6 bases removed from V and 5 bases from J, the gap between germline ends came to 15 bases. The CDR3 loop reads CATSPGDGLTGELFF. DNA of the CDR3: TGTGCCACCAGTCCAGGGGACGGCTTGACCGGGGAGCTGTTTTTT.

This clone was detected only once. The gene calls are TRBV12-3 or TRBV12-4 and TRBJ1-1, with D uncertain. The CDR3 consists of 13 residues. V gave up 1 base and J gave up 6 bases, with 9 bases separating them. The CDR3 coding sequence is TGTGCCAGCAGTTTAGGCAGGCCCCCTGAAGCTTTCTTT. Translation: CASSLGRPPEAFF.

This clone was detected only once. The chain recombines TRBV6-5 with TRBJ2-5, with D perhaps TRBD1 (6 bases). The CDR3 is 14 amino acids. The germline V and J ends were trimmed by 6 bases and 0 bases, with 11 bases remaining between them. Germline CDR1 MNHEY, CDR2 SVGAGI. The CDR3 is CASRAWDNQETQYF. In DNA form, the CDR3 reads TGTGCCAGCAGAGCCTGGGACAACCAAGAGACCCAGTACTTC.

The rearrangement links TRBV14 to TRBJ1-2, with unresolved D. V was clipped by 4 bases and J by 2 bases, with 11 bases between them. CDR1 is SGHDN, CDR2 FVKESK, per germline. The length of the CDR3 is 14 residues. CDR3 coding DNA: TGTGCCAGCAGCCCCGGGAGAGGGAACTATGGCTACACCTTC. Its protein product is CASSPGRGNYGYTF.

Here the CDR3 reads CASRKTPTGSQFF. CDR3 nucleotides: TGTGCCAGCAGGAAGACACCGACAGGTTCGCAGTTCTTC. J is TRBJ2-1 and V is TRBV2, with D possibly matching TRBD1 (6 bases). The CDR3 length is 13 residues. Germline V CDR1 and CDR2: SNHLY, FYNNEI. V lost 6 bases to trimming and J lost 12 bases, with 18 bases between them. The whole variable domain, filled in from reference TRBV2 and TRBJ2-1, reads EPEVTQTPSHQVTQMGQEVILRCVPISNHLYFYWYRQILGQKVEFLVSFYNNEISEKSEIFDDQFSVERPDGSNFTLKIRSTKLEDSAMYFCASRKTPTGSQFFGPGTRLTVL.

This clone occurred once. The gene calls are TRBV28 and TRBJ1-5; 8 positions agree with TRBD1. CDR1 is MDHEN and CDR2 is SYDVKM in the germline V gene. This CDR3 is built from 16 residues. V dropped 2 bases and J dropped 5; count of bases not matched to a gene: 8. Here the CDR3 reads CASSLGQGLYYQPQHF. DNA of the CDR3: TGTGCCAGCAGTTTAGGACAGGGCCTCTACTATCAGCCCCAGCATTTT.

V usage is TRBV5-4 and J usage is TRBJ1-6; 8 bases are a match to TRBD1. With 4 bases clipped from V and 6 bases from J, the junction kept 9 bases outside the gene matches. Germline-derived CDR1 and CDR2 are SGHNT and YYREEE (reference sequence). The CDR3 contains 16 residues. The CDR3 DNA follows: TGTGCCAGCAGCCGTAATCCCGGACAGGGTAATTCACCCCTCCACTTT. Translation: CASSRNPGQGNSPLHF.

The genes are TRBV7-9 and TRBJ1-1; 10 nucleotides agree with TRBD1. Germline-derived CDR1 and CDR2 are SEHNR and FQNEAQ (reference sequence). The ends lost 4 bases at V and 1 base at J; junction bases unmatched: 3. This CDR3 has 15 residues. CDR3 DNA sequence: TGTGCCAGCAGCTCCCGGGACAGGGGGAACACTGAAGCTTTCTTT. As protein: CASSSRDRGNTEAFF.